This T cell receptor (beta chain) was found in a study of shared clonotypes between healthy human individuals. Background on the study: The donors, two women and three men, were aged 18 to 49. The study used three CD4 naive, three CD4 memory, two CD8 naive and one CD8 memory plate per donor.

Findings of the study overall: The rarefaction results pointed to incomplete sorted-subset sequencing despite large depth.

As regards this clone: Its antigen is unknown.

The protocol was immunoSEQ multiplex PCR, while the TCRdb copy is restricted to in-frame clones and leaves out a portion. The data contain about 2.4 million clones, under 95% of them singletons. The V and J ends lost 2 bases and 1 base respectively, with 11 bases between them. CDR1 and CDR2 (germline): SGHTA, FQGNSA. The CDR3 is made up of 15 amino acids. The TCR sequence derives from a young man in good health. Some clones in this sample may be carry-over from other donors' samples. The V and J genes are TRBV7-2 and TRBJ1-1; D unresolved. The sequencing sample was made of naive CD4+ T cells from PBMCs. The subset: CD45RA+ positively selected. In DNA form, the CDR3 reads TGTGCCAGCAGCTTAAGCCAGTCCTCGAACACTGAAGCTTTCTTT. Its translation: CASSLSQSSNTEAFF.